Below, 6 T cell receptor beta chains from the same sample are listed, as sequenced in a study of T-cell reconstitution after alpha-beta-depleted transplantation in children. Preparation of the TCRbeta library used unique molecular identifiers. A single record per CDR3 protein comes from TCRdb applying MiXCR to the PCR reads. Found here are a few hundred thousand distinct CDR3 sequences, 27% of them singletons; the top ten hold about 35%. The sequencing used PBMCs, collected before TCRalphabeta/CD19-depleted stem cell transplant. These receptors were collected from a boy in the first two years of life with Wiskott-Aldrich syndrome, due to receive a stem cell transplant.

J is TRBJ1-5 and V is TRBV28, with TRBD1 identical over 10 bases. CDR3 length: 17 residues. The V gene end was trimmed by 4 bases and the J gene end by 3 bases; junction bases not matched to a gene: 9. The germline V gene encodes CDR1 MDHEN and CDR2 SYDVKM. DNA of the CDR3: TGTGCCAGCAGTTCTTGGGCGGGACAGGGGAACAATCAGCCCCAGCATTTT. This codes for CASSSWAGQGNNQPQHF.

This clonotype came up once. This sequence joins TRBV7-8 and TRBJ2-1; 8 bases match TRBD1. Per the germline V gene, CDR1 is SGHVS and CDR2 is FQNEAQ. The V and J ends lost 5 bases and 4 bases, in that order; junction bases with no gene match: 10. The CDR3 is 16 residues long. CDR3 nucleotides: TGTGCCAGCAGCCAACCAGGGACAGGCCCGTACAATGAGCAGTTCTTC. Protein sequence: CASSQPGTGPYNEQFF.

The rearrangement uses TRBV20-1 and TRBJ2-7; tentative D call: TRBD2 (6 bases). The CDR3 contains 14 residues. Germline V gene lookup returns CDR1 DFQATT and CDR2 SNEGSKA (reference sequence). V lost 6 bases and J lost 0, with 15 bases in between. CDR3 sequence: CSADGTLSSYEQYF. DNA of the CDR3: TGCAGTGCGGACGGGACTCTCAGCTCCTACGAGCAGTACTTC.

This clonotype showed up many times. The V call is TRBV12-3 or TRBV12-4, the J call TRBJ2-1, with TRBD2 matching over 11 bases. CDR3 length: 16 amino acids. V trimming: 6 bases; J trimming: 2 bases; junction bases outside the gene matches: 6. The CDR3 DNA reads TGTGCCAGCAGCCGGGGACTAGCGGTGCCCTACAATGAGCAGTTCTTC. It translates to CASSRGLAVPYNEQFF.

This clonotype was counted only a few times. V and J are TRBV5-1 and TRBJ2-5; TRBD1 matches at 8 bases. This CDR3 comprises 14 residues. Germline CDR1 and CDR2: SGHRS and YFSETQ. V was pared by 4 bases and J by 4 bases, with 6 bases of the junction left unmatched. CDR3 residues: CASSNGQGRETQYF. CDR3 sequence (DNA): TGCGCCAGCAGCAACGGACAGGGTCGAGAGACCCAGTACTTC.

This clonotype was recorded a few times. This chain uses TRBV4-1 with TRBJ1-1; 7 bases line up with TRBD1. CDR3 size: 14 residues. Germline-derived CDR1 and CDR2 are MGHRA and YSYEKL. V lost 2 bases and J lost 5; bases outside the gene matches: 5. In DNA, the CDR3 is TGCGCCAGCAGCCAAAGACAGGGAGGGACTGAAGCTTTCTTT. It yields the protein CASSQRQGGTEAFF.